One sample yielded the 30 T cell receptor beta chains listed below, sequenced in a study of shared clonotypes between healthy human individuals. Produced via immunoSEQ multiplex PCR; TCRdb's table is partial and in-frame only. The sample lists over 95,000 clones, around 68% occurring once. Sequencing was carried out using memory CD8+ T cells sorted from blood. Subset here: CD45RO+ cells pooled with CCR7-negative TemRA cells. These TCRs come from a woman in her twenties or thirties in good health.

This clone was seen many times. V gene TRBV15 combines with J gene TRBJ1-4, with 12 nucleotides matching TRBD1. V shed 5 bases and J 8 bases; nucleotides not matched to a gene: 9. Germline V gives CDR1 LNHNV, CDR2 YYDKDF (reference sequence). CDR3 length: 16 residues. Written as DNA, the CDR3 is TGTGCCACCAGCCCCCGGGGGGGGACAGGGGGCGAAAAACTGTTTTTT. Translating it yields CATSPRGGTGGEKLFF. Full variable domain (outside the CDR3, taken from reference TRBV15 and TRBJ1-4): DAMVIQNPRYQVTQFGKPVTLSCSQTLNHNVMYWYQQKSSQAPKLLFHYYDKDFNNEADTPDNFQSRRPNTSFCFLDIRSPGLGDTAMYLCATSPRGGTGGEKLFFGSGTQLSVL.

The chain employs TRBV7-2 and TRBJ2-3, with D possibly matching TRBD2 (5 bases). There are 14 residues in the CDR3. Trimming took off 5 bases at V and 3 bases at J, with 12 bases between the two ends. CDR1 and CDR2 (germline): SGHTA, FQGNSA. In DNA form, the CDR3 reads TGTGCCAGCAGCCCCCCGGACTCTACAGATACGCAGTATTTT. Translating gives CASSPPDSTDTQYF.

V and J are TRBV2 and TRBJ2-7; D may be TRBD1 (6 bases). Germline V gives CDR1 SNHLY, CDR2 FYNNEI. The V end lost 4 bases, the J end lost 0 bases, and 13 bases lay between the germline ends. The CDR3 is 15 amino acids. The CDR3 bases are TGTGCCAGCAGTGCGATAAAGGGGGACTCCTACGAGCAGTACTTC. It is translated as CASSAIKGDSYEQYF. The full variable domain, in which reference TRBV2 and TRBJ2-7 provide the parts outside the CDR3, is EPEVTQTPSHQVTQMGQEVILRCVPISNHLYFYWYRQILGQKVEFLVSFYNNEISEKSEIFDDQFSVERPDGSNFTLKIRSTKLEDSAMYFCASSAIKGDSYEQYFGPGTRLTVT.

The chain uses TRBV27 and TRBJ2-2, with a weak D call TRBD1 (6 bases). This CDR3 has 16 residues. Germline V gene sequence: CDR1 MNHEY, CDR2 SMNVEV (reference sequence). V was shortened by 5 bases and J by 0 bases, with 13 bases between the two germline ends. This CDR3 reads CASSTPGTSNTGELFF. The CDR3 region has the DNA TGTGCCAGCAGTACCCCCGGGACATCGAACACCGGGGAGCTGTTTTTT.

V and J are TRBV13 and TRBJ2-7; D ambiguous. The V end was cut by 6 bases, the J end by 7 bases, with 19 bases between. The CDR3 has 14 residues. Germline CDR1 and CDR2: PRHDT and FYEKMQ (reference sequence). In DNA form, the CDR3 reads TGTGCCAGCAGGACCCGAGGTGACTCGAAAGAGCAGTACTTC. Translation gives CASRTRGDSKEQYF.

The rearrangement joins TRBV5-4 to TRBJ2-7; D may be TRBD1 (6 bases). V was pared by 4 bases and J by 0 bases, with 11 bases between. The CDR3 spans 14 residues. Germline lookup yields CDR1 SGHNT and CDR2 YYREEE (reference sequence). The DNA of the CDR3 is TGTGCCAGCAGCCCCCGGGACACCTCCTACGAGCAGTACTTC. Its protein is CASSPRDTSYEQYF.

In this sample, this clone turned up many times. V gene TRBV4-1 combines with J gene TRBJ2-7; D not resolved. Germline lookup yields CDR1 MGHRA and CDR2 YSYEKL. This CDR3 has 15 residues. Trimming left V 4 bases short and J 2 bases short, with 15 bases between. The CDR3 sequence is CASSPIYGETYEQYF. The CDR3 DNA is TGCGCCAGCAGCCCAATATATGGGGAAACCTACGAGCAGTACTTC.

As DNA, the CDR3 is TGTGCCAGTAGTGTGTGGGACACGTCGGAATTGCCCCAGCATTTT. Translating gives CASSVWDTSELPQHF. This rearrangement joins TRBV19 to TRBJ1-5; D may be TRBD1 (6 bases). CDR1 LNHDA and CDR2 SQIVND come from the germline V gene (reference sequence). This CDR3 region has 15 residues. Trimming took 5 bases from V and 9 from J, leaving 20 bases between them.

V usage is TRBV5-6 and J usage is TRBJ1-1; no firm D call. The germline gives CDR1 SGHDT, CDR2 YYEEEE. The CDR3 covers 14 residues. V was shortened by 2 bases and J by 1 base, with 9 bases between the two germline ends. CDR3 protein: CASSFNLGNTEAFF. DNA for the CDR3: TGTGCCAGCAGCTTCAATTTGGGGAACACTGAAGCTTTCTTT.

By share of the sample, this clone is medium-sized. The chain has TRBV2 and TRBJ2-7, with D hard to call. The germline V gene encodes CDR1 SNHLY and CDR2 FYNNEI. V was cut by 8 bases and J by 2 bases, with 13 bases left in between. CDR3 size: 13 residues. The CDR3 here is CASCSPVPYEQYF. CDR3 in DNA: TGTGCCAGCTGCTCCCCGGTCCCCTACGAGCAGTACTTC. Complete variable domain (other parts from reference TRBV2 and TRBJ2-7): EPEVTQTPSHQVTQMGQEVILRCVPISNHLYFYWYRQILGQKVEFLVSFYNNEISEKSEIFDDQFSVERPDGSNFTLKIRSTKLEDSAMYFCASCSPVPYEQYFGPGTRLTVT.

V gene TRBV27 combines with J gene TRBJ1-1; no clear D gene. CDR1 and CDR2 (germline): MNHEY, SMNVEV (reference sequence). CDR3 length: 16 amino acids. V lost 2 bases and J lost 0, with 13 bases in between. CDR3 DNA sequence: TGTGCCAGCAGTTTAACCCCCGGGAGTGTGAACACTGAAGCTTTCTTT. Its translation is CASSLTPGSVNTEAFF.

This chain uses TRBV5-1 with TRBJ2-2; D may match TRBD1 or TRBD2 (5 bases each). CDR1 and CDR2 from the germline V gene are SGHRS and YFSETQ. This CDR3 spans 17 amino acids. The V end lost 4 bases, the J end lost 5 bases, and 21 bases lay between the germline ends. This chain's CDR3 is CASSRDQSGRLTGELFF. CDR3 DNA sequence: TGCGCCAGCAGCAGGGACCAGTCGGGGCGGTTGACCGGGGAGCTGTTTTTT.

The chain recombines TRBV18 with TRBJ1-4, with TRBD1 matching 8 bases. The J segment lost 7 bases and the V segment lost 4 bases, leaving 8 bases of the junction unmatched. The CDR3 covers 15 residues. Germline V gene data show CDR1 as KGHSH and CDR2 as LQKENI. The chain's CDR3 is CASSLSTGDGEKLFF. The DNA of the CDR3 is TGTGCCAGCTCACTTTCGACAGGGGACGGTGAAAAACTGTTTTTT. The full variable domain, completed using reference TRBV18 and TRBJ1-4, is NAGVMQNPRHLVRRRGQEARLRCSPMKGHSHVYWYRQLPEEGLKFMVYLQKENIIDESGMPKERFSAEFPKEGPSILRIQQVVRGDSAAYFCASSLSTGDGEKLFFGSGTQLSVL.

A note on this clone: Other DNA sequences within the sample encode an identical CDR3. The chain joins TRBV9 to TRBJ2-5; no reliable D call. Trimming stripped 0 bases from V and 2 bases from J, with 8 bases between. Germline V lookup: CDR1 SGDLS, CDR2 YYNGEE. The CDR3 sequence is 14 residues long. CDR3 DNA sequence: TGTGCCAGCAGCGTAGCGGGCAGTCAAGAGACCCAGTACTTC. This sequence encodes CASSVAGSQETQYF.

The chain is built from TRBV7-9 and TRBJ2-7; D is possibly TRBD2 (5 bases). V lost 1 base to trimming and J lost 11 bases, with 9 bases between them. CDR3 length equals 11 residues. Germline V CDR1 and CDR2: SEHNR, FQNEAQ (reference sequence). The CDR3 nucleotides read TGTGCCAGCAGCTTAGGAGATAGCGAGTACTTC. It codes for CASSLGDSEYF.

Of note for this clone: Other DNA sequences within the sample encode an identical CDR3. The J gene is TRBJ2-5, the V gene TRBV5-4, with no clear D. Trimming took 4 bases from V and 3 from J, leaving 10 bases between them. This CDR3 contains 13 residues. Looked up from germline, CDR1 is SGHNT and CDR2 is YYREEE (reference sequence). The CDR3 reads CASSLESEETQYF. The DNA of the CDR3 is TGTGCCAGCAGCCTAGAGAGTGAAGAGACCCAGTACTTC.

This chain joins TRBV9 and TRBJ2-2; 8 bases agree with TRBD2. The CDR3 has 17 residues. Germline CDR1 is SGDLS and CDR2 is YYNGEE. With V trimmed by 3 bases and J by 2 bases, 9 bases remained unmatched. Here the CDR3 DNA reads TGTGCCAGCAGCGCAGCGGCGGGGGGTGGAAACACCGGGGAGCTGTTTTTT. Its translation: CASSAAAGGGNTGELFF. The whole variable domain, remainder taken from reference TRBV9 and TRBJ2-2, is DSGVTQTPKHLITATGQRVTLRCSPRSGDLSVYWYQQSLDQGLQFLIQYYNGEERAKGNILERFSAQQFPDLHSELNLSSLELGDSALYFCASSAAAGGGNTGELFFGEGSRLTVL.

By sample share, this clone is medium-sized. The V gene is TRBV6-1, the J gene TRBJ2-6; D uncertain. The CDR3 is 15 amino acids. Germline V gives CDR1 MNHNS, CDR2 SASEGT. Trimming stripped 3 bases from V and 0 bases from J, with 6 bases between. The DNA for the CDR3 is TGTGCCAGCAGTGAGGACGGCTCTGGGGCCAACGTCCTGACTTTC. Protein product: CASSEDGSGANVLTF.

This chain joins TRBV2 and TRBJ2-2; 7 bases map to TRBD2. Germline lookup yields CDR1 SNHLY and CDR2 FYNNEI. This CDR3 contains 15 residues. V trimming: 3 bases; J trimming: 4 bases; junction bases outside the gene matches: 5. In nucleotides, the CDR3 is TGTGCCAGCAGTGAGGTCGGGAGGACCACCGGGGAGCTGTTTTTT. This encodes CASSEVGRTTGELFF.

The DNA for the CDR3 is TGTGCCAGCTCACCGCGGGGGCCTTACACTGAAGCTTTCTTT. Its translation: CASSPRGPYTEAFF. The rearrangement links TRBV18 to TRBJ1-1; a weak D match, TRBD1 (6 bases). V lost 3 bases, J lost 3 bases, and 11 bases lay in between. The CDR3 covers 14 residues. Germline V gene data show CDR1 as KGHSH and CDR2 as LQKENI. The full variable domain, with the rest looked up from reference TRBV18 and TRBJ1-1, is NAGVMQNPRHLVRRRGQEARLRCSPMKGHSHVYWYRQLPEEGLKFMVYLQKENIIDESGMPKERFSAEFPKEGPSILRIQQVVRGDSAAYFCASSPRGPYTEAFFGQGTRLTVV.

V usage is TRBV28 and J usage is TRBJ2-7, with D tentatively TRBD1 (5 bases). The V and J ends lost 3 bases and 3 bases respectively, with 15 bases between them. This CDR3 contains 15 residues. Looked up from germline, CDR1 is MDHEN and CDR2 is SYDVKM. The CDR3 coding sequence is TGTGCCAGCAGTTTTCTCGACAGTTACAACTACGAGCAGTACTTC. Protein product: CASSFLDSYNYEQYF.

The sample holds one count of this clone. The gene calls are TRBV5-4 and TRBJ2-3; 8 nucleotides agree with TRBD2. The CDR3 is made up of 15 amino acids. V shed 5 bases and J 1 base; nucleotides not matched to a gene: 6. Germline V gene sequence: CDR1 SGHNT, CDR2 YYREEE (reference sequence). The CDR3 protein is CASSPLSGGTDTQYF. The CDR3 region has the DNA TGTGCCAGCAGTCCCCTTAGCGGGGGCACAGATACGCAGTATTTT.

The V call is TRBV6-6, the J call TRBJ2-1, with D uncertain. This CDR3 comprises 12 residues. The germline CDR1 and CDR2 sequences are MNHNY and SVGAGI (reference sequence). Trimming took off 8 bases at V and 4 bases at J, with 9 bases between the two ends. CDR3 nucleotide sequence: TGTGCCAGCGGGAAGGTTTACAATGAGCAGTTCTTC. It codes for CASGKVYNEQFF.

This clone was detected only once. V and J are TRBV4-2 and TRBJ2-6; tentative D call: TRBD2 (6 bases). This CDR3 contains 16 residues. V was clipped by 3 bases and J by 2 bases, with 11 bases between them. Germline CDR1 and CDR2: LGHNA and YNFKEQ. The CDR3 reads CASSHSGGTGANVLTF. CDR3 DNA sequence: TGTGCCAGCAGCCATTCTGGGGGGACTGGGGCCAACGTCCTGACTTTC.

This clone was detected once. The gene calls are TRBV6-1 and TRBJ1-2; D is ambiguous. The V gene lost 3 bases and the J gene lost 0 bases, with 14 bases spanning the gap. Germline CDR1 reads MNHNS; CDR2 reads SASEGT. This CDR3 has 16 amino acids. The CDR3 region is CASSDDPPLANYGYTF. CDR3 DNA sequence: TGTGCCAGCAGTGATGATCCACCCCTAGCTAACTATGGCTACACCTTC.

This clone was counted ten times or more. The chain links TRBV2 to TRBJ1-5; a possible D gene is TRBD1 (5 bases). The CDR3 has 14 residues. Germline V CDR1 and CDR2: SNHLY, FYNNEI. Trimming left V 6 bases short and J 6 bases short, with 15 bases between. CDR3 loop: CASSLGGELQPQHF. CDR3 DNA: TGTGCCAGCAGCTTGGGGGGAGAACTTCAGCCCCAGCATTTT.

The rearrangement joins TRBV12-5 to TRBJ2-3; 8 bases align to TRBD1. In germline, CDR1 is LGHNT, CDR2 FRNRAP. After removal of 4 bases from V and 6 bases from J, the junction contained 9 bases not matched to a gene. The CDR3 covers 15 residues. Here the CDR3 DNA reads TGTGCTAGTGGTTCTGGGACAGGAGATATTGATACGCAGTATTTT. This encodes CASGSGTGDIDTQYF.

This clone was seen more than once but under ten times. CDR3: CAWSSLAGEDYEQYF. The CDR3 DNA is TGTGCCTGGAGTTCTCTAGCGGGGGAAGACTACGAGCAGTACTTC. The chain is built from TRBV30 and TRBJ2-7; TRBD2 matches at 10 bases. The CDR3 has 15 residues. V was pared by 2 bases and J by 3 bases, with 7 bases of the junction left unmatched. Germline V lookup: CDR1 GTSNPN, CDR2 SVGIG (reference sequence).

V and J are TRBV19 and TRBJ2-2; tentatively, D is TRBD1 (6 bases). This CDR3 has 18 residues. The germline V and J ends were trimmed by 9 bases and 1 base, with 24 bases remaining between them. CDR1 is LNHDA and CDR2 is SQIVND in the germline V gene (reference sequence). CDR3 amino acids: CASTIPGHKQGNTGELFF. The CDR3 DNA sequence: TGTGCCAGCACTATTCCGGGACACAAGCAGGGGAACACCGGGGAGCTGTTTTTT.

The genes are TRBV19 and TRBJ1-3; 8 bases align to TRBD1. J lost 0 bases, V lost 5 bases, and 9 bases had no gene match. The germline gives CDR1 LNHDA, CDR2 SQIVND (reference sequence). CDR3 size: 17 residues. The CDR3 reads CASSPGGQAGSGNTIYF. CDR3 nucleotide sequence: TGTGCCAGTAGTCCTGGGGGACAGGCAGGCTCTGGAAACACCATATATTTT. Variable domain in full (rest from reference TRBV19 and TRBJ1-3): DGGITQSPKYLFRKEGQNVTLSCEQNLNHDAMYWYRQDPGQGLRLIYYSQIVNDFQKGDIAEGYSVSREKKESFPLTVTSAQKNPTAFYLCASSPGGQAGSGNTIYFGEGSWLTVV.